This T cell receptor beta chain was sequenced for a study of blood T cell repertoires in COVID-19. Looking at the study overall: Samples taken during acute and convalescent COVID-19 were collected in the United States, Italy and Spain. From T cells, B-cell-depleted T cells, or PBMCs came the material, which was cDNA or gDNA.

The CDR3 has 15 amino acids. CDR1 is SGDLS and CDR2 is YYNGEE in the germline V gene. Unmatched junction bases numbered 10, after V lost 4 bases and J lost 7 bases. Per the study methods: Scientists estimated how many nucleated cells there were by amplifying reference gene primers. TCRdb's copy holds only in-frame clones and misses some; the assay was immunoSEQ multiplex PCR. From that table come the V and J calls and clone size; the DNA was used to work out D and trimming. This table holds 90,000 to 150,000 clones, approximately 81% found once. The sample comprised peripheral blood. The rearrangement links TRBV9 to TRBJ1-1, with 10 bases identical to TRBD1. The clonotype comes from a woman of 80 years or more with acute or convalescent COVID-19. The CDR3 loop reads CASSFLPGQGNEAFF. The CDR3 DNA follows: TGTGCCAGCAGCTTCCTTCCGGGACAGGGGAATGAAGCTTTCTTT. The full variable domain, rest sourced from reference TRBV9 and TRBJ1-1, is DSGVTQTPKHLITATGQRVTLRCSPRSGDLSVYWYQQSLDQGLQFLIQYYNGEERAKGNILERFSAQQFPDLHSELNLSSLELGDSALYFCASSFLPGQGNEAFFGQGTRLTVV.